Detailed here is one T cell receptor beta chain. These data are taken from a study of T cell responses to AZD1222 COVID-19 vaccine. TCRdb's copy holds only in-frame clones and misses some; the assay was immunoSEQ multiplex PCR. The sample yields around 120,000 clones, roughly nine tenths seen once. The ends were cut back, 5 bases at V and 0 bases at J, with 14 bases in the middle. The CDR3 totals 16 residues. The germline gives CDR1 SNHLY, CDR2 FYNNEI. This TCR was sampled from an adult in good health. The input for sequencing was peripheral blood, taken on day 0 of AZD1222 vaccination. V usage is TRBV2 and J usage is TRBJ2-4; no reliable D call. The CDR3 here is CASSNTERVAKNIQYF. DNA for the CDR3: TGTGCCAGCAGTAACACAGAAAGAGTAGCCAAAAACATTCAGTACTTC.